These T cell receptor beta chains were read from a single sample in a study of metastatic and nonmetastatic thyroid tumors. TCRdb re-called clones from the PCR reads using MiXCR. Here the sample spans around 64,000 clones, 4% to 5% being singletons. The sequencing input was blood. All receptors come from a female donor with papillary thyroid cancer or a benign thyroid nodule (not recorded which). Some clones in this sample may be carry-over from other donors' samples. Both conserved end residues are part of each CDR3. The D gene is left open where the match is weak. Not all rows give a size; the values are once, few, many and, for expanded clones, a class.

d_call | clone_size | j_call | v_call | cdr3_nt | cdr3_aa
NA | NA | TRBJ2-7 | TRBV6-5 | TGTGCCAGCAGTTTGTTGGCAGGGAGCTCCTACGAACAGTACTTC | CASSLLAGSSYEQYF
NA | many | TRBJ2-7 | TRBV4-1 | TGCGCCAGCAGCCAATTGTTCTATACCGGGACACTCCTGCGGGTCGAGCAGTACTTC | CASSQLFYTGTLLRVEQYF
TRBD1 | many | TRBJ2-5 | TRBV15 | TGTGCCACCAGCGGCGACAGGGGCAAAGAGACCCAGTACTTC | CATSGDRGKETQYF
NA | many | TRBJ2-1 | TRBV20-1 | TGCAGTGCTAGAGAGGTGGGAGGCCCCTACAATGAGCAGTTCTTC | CSAREVGGPYNEQFF
NA | many | TRBJ1-4 | TRBV6-1 | TGTGCCAGCAGTGAAAGCGTACGGTTAAATGAAAAACTGTTTTTT | CASSESVRLNEKLFF
NA | many | TRBJ2-2 | TRBV3-1 | TGTGCCAGCTTGCATGGAACCGGGGAGCTGTTTTTT | CASLHGTGELFF
TRBD1 | many | TRBJ1-2 | TRBV20-1 | TGCAGTGCTAGAAACTACCGGGACAGCTATGGCTACACCTTC | CSARNYRDSYGYTF
TRBD1 | many | TRBJ2-2 | TRBV7-3 | TGTGCCAGCACCCCATCGCCACAGGGGTTCGGGGAGCTGTTTTTT | CASTPSPQGFGELFF
TRBD1 | many | TRBJ1-4 | TRBV20-1 | TGCAGTGCTAGGGGACAGGGGGCGGCTAATGAAAAACTGTTTTTT | CSARGQGAANEKLFF
TRBD2 | few | TRBJ2-3 | TRBV6-5 | TGTGCCAGCAGTCACTACCCGGGACTAGCGCCCGCGGCAGATACGCAGTATTTT | CASSHYPGLAPAADTQYF
TRBD2 | many | TRBJ2-1 | TRBV5-4 | TGTGCCAGCAGCTTGGGTGGGCTAGCGGCAAGAAATGAGCAGTTCTTC | CASSLGGLAARNEQFF
NA | many | TRBJ2-7 | TRBV6-5 | TGTGCCAGCAGTTACCTAGGTGGGGGAGGGGGCTTTGTAACCTACGAGCAGTACTTC | CASSYLGGGGGFVTYEQYF
NA | many | TRBJ1-4 | TRBV25-1 | TGTGCCAGCAGTGCGTTAATCCACTTCTCTGGGGAAAAACTGTTTTTT | CASSALIHFSGEKLFF
TRBD2 | NA | TRBJ2-1 | TRBV6-1 | TGTGCCAGCGCACCGGGACTAGCGGGAGCCTTCTACAATGAGCAGTTCTTC | CASAPGLAGAFYNEQFF
NA | NA | TRBJ2-3 | TRBV6-2/TRBV6-3 | TGTGCCAGCAGGGGGTCGTTGGAGGGCCGTGGAGATACGCAGTATTTT | CASRGSLEGRGDTQYF
TRBD2 | many | TRBJ2-6 | TRBV9 | TGTGCCAGCAGCCTAGGACTAGCGGGACTCGCCTCTGGGGCCAACGTCCTGACTTTC | CASSLGLAGLASGANVLTF
TRBD1 | many | TRBJ1-1 | TRBV12-3/TRBV12-4 | TGTGCCAGCAGTTCCGGGACAGTGAACACTGAAGCTTTCTTT | CASSSGTVNTEAFF
NA | many | TRBJ2-7 | TRBV6-1 | TGTGCCAGCAGTAAACGGTCCCTATCCTACGAGCAGTACTTC | CASSKRSLSYEQYF
NA | few | TRBJ2-3 | TRBV6-1 | TGTGCCGCCTGGGGGACATTTGGTGCAGATACGCAGTATTTT | CAAWGTFGADTQYF
TRBD2 | many | TRBJ2-1 | TRBV6-2/TRBV6-3 | TGTGCCAGCAGTTACAGGTGGGAGGGCAACAATGAGCAGTTCTTC | CASSYRWEGNNEQFF
TRBD1 | many | TRBJ1-2 | TRBV30 | TGTGCCTGGCGGGACAGGGACTTAGATGGCTACACCTTC | CAWRDRDLDGYTF
TRBD2 | many | TRBJ2-3 | TRBV27 | TGTGCCAGCAGTAAAAGACTAGCGGCCCGAGGAGATACGCAGTATTTT | CASSKRLAARGDTQYF
NA | NA | TRBJ1-1 | TRBV19 | TGTGCCAGCGGGCCCCGACAGTGGCAAAAAAACACTGAAGCTTTCTTT | CASGPRQWQKNTEAFF
NA | many | TRBJ2-1 | TRBV12-3/TRBV12-4 | TGTGCCAGCAGTTTGAAGGGTGGATTGGATGAGCAGTTCTTC | CASSLKGGLDEQFF
NA | many | TRBJ2-7 | TRBV11-2 | TGTGCCAGCAGCTATATGTTTCCGCTCCCGCCGGGGTACTACGAGCAGTACTTC | CASSYMFPLPPGYYEQYF
NA | many | TRBJ1-2 | TRBV6-1 | TGTGCCAGCAATTACGACAGCCCAGGGGTTGGCTACACCTTC | CASNYDSPGVGYTF
NA | many | TRBJ2-5 | TRBV20-1 | TGCAGTGCTAGTGCCCGACAAGAGACCCAGTACTTC | CSASARQETQYF